This record looks at one T cell receptor beta chain sequence and its context. This sample stems from a study of control samples from healthy donors and cancer patients. This table comes from immunoSEQ multiplex PCR, and its TCRdb copy is limited to in-frame clones, with some not included. This table has about 140,000 clones, about 90% appearing once. The CDR3 spans 16 residues. Germline values: CDR1 SGHRS, CDR2 YFSETQ. V was cut by 2 bases and J by 0 bases, with 12 bases left in between. This receptor was taken from a man aged 18-30 years in good health. The sequencing sample was made of blood. The chain recombines TRBV5-1 with TRBJ1-3, with TRBD1 as a possible D gene (5 bases). DNA for the CDR3: TGCGCCAGCAGCTTAGCCACAGGCCCCTCTGGAAACACCATATATTTT. Translation: CASSLATGPSGNTIYF.